The 26 T cell receptor beta chains given below trace back to one sample, sequenced in a study of cytomegalovirus exposure and HLA in healthy donors. The repertoire was sequenced with immunoSEQ multiplex PCR; TCRdb's copy has only in-frame clones and lacks some. In the table there are about 160,000 clones, about 90% of which are singletons. Sequencing was carried out using PBMCs. The source is a woman under 30 in good health and CMV-seropositive.

This rearrangement joins TRBV5-6 to TRBJ2-1; TRBD2 agrees at 11 bases. Germline-derived CDR1 and CDR2 are SGHDT and YYEEEE. The ends lost 3 bases at V and 2 bases at J; junction bases unmatched: 10. The CDR3 runs 18 residues. The CDR3: CASSSLAGVVSAYNEQFF. CDR3 DNA sequence: TGTGCCAGCAGCTCACTAGCGGGAGTGGTAAGCGCCTACAATGAGCAGTTCTTC.

The chain has TRBV28 and TRBJ1-2, with D unresolved. Germline loops: CDR1 MDHEN, CDR2 SYDVKM. The V end lost 7 bases, the J end lost 2 bases, and 14 bases lay between the germline ends. CDR3 length equals 14 residues. CDR3 loop: CASNRELGNYGYTF. CDR3 sequence (DNA): TGTGCCAGCAACCGGGAACTTGGAAACTATGGCTACACCTTC.

V and J are TRBV4-3 and TRBJ1-1; D is unresolved. The V end was cut by 1 base, the J end by 3 bases, with 12 bases between. CDR3 length equals 15 residues. Germline values: CDR1 LGHNA, CDR2 YSLEER. CDR3 loop: CASSQGIVRDTEAFF. CDR3 DNA: TGCGCCAGCAGCCAAGGGATTGTCCGGGACACTGAAGCTTTCTTT.

This rearrangement joins TRBV5-4 to TRBJ1-2; 7 bases line up with TRBD1. V lost 4 bases to trimming and J lost 4 bases; unmatched junction nucleotides: 7. CDR3 size: 14 residues. Germline CDR1 reads SGHNT; CDR2 reads YYREEE (reference sequence). The CDR3 here is CASSIDGTAYGYTF. CDR3 DNA sequence: TGTGCCAGCAGCATCGACGGGACAGCCTATGGCTACACCTTC.

V usage is TRBV10-2 and J usage is TRBJ2-3, with 9 positions matching TRBD2. The germline V gene has CDR1 WSHSY and CDR2 SAAADI. J lost 2 bases, V lost 8 bases, and 2 bases had no gene match. The CDR3 length is 13 residues. The DNA of the CDR3 is TGCGCCAGCGAGCGGGAGGACACAGATACGCAGTATTTT. This gives the protein CASEREDTDTQYF.

The V and J genes are TRBV27 and TRBJ1-2, with 9 positions matching TRBD1. In germline, CDR1 is MNHEY, CDR2 SMNVEV (reference sequence). The length of the CDR3 is 16 residues. Unmatched junction bases numbered 5, after V lost 3 bases and J lost 0 bases. CDR3 loop: CASSFSTGGSNYGYTF. The CDR3 coding sequence is TGTGCCAGCAGTTTTTCGACAGGGGGGTCTAACTATGGCTACACCTTC.

The CDR3 region is CASSKWDRASNQPQHF. The CDR3 nucleotides are TGTGCCAGCAGCAAATGGGACAGGGCAAGCAATCAGCCCCAGCATTTT. The rearrangement uses TRBV13 and TRBJ1-5; TRBD1 agrees at 9 bases. CDR1 PRHDT and CDR2 FYEKMQ come from the germline V gene (reference sequence). This CDR3 region has 16 residues. The trim removed 5 bases at V and 1 base at J, leaving 6 bases unmatched. Combining the CDR3 with reference TRBV13 and TRBJ1-5 gives the whole variable domain AAGVIQSPRHLIKEKRETATLKCYPIPRHDTVYWYQQGPGQDPQFLISFYEKMQSDKGSIPDRFSAQQFSDYHSELNMSSLELGDSALYFCASSKWDRASNQPQHFGDGTRLSIL.

This clone was detected once. This chain uses TRBV25-1 with TRBJ2-3, with 7 positions matching TRBD2. V shed 3 bases, J shed 5 bases, and the junction held 11 bases outside the gene matches. The length of the CDR3 is 16 residues. Germline V gene sequence: CDR1 MGHDK, CDR2 SYGVNS. The CDR3 here is CASSEGGGGREDTQYF. In DNA form, the CDR3 reads TGTGCCAGCAGTGAGGGAGGCGGAGGGAGGGAAGATACGCAGTATTTT.

The rearrangement joins TRBV7-6 to TRBJ2-7; a weak D match, TRBD2 (6 bases). The CDR3 is 16 amino acids. V lost 2 bases to trimming and J lost 2 bases, with 16 bases between them. CDR1 and CDR2 (germline): SGHVS, FNYEAQ. The CDR3 DNA is TGTGCCAGCAGCTTATCCTCTAGCGTAATACCCTACGAGCAGTACTTC. This gives the protein CASSLSSSVIPYEQYF.

V is TRBV18 and J is TRBJ1-4, with 9 nucleotides matching TRBD1. V lost 4 bases and J lost 6; bases outside the gene matches: 6. The CDR3 has 15 residues. Germline V gene data show CDR1 as KGHSH and CDR2 as LQKENI. This CDR3 reads CASSQPGQGDEKLFF. The CDR3 nucleotides read TGTGCCAGCTCACAACCGGGACAGGGAGATGAAAAACTGTTTTTT.

The chain carries TRBV10-3 and TRBJ2-7; 8 bases agree with TRBD2. The CDR3 is 17 residues long. V shed 2 bases, J shed 3 bases, and the junction held 12 bases outside the gene matches. Germline V gene sequence: CDR1 ENHRY, CDR2 SYGVKD. The CDR3 DNA sequence: TGTGCCATCAGTGAGGCTGGCGGAGGGAGCGGGAGCTACGAGCAGTACTTC. Its protein is CAISEAGGGSGSYEQYF.

This clone was recorded only once. V usage is TRBV5-4 and J usage is TRBJ1-1; D gene uncertain. The CDR3 consists of 12 residues. Looked up from germline, CDR1 is SGHNT and CDR2 is YYREEE (reference sequence). Trimming removed 5 bases from V and 4 bases from J, with 9 bases in between. CDR3 nucleotides: TGTGCCAGCAGGCGGGAGGGCACTGAAGCTTTCTTT. The encoded protein is CASRREGTEAFF.

The V gene is TRBV6-5, the J gene TRBJ1-2; 7 bases are shared with TRBD1. The length of the CDR3 is 15 residues. The V and J ends lost 11 bases and 3 bases, in that order; junction bases with no gene match: 15. From germline, CDR1 is MNHEY and CDR2 SVGAGI. DNA for the CDR3: TGTGCCGGCTTCGACAGGGTTTATCACCACTATGGCTACACCTTC. Its translation: CAGFDRVYHHYGYTF.

The table lists this clone with a count of one. The chain combines TRBV20-1 with TRBJ2-7; a weak D match, TRBD1 (6 bases). CDR3 length: 11 amino acids. Germline assignment: CDR1 DFQATT and CDR2 SNEGSKA (reference sequence). V was cut by 7 bases and J by 3 bases, with 10 bases left in between. The CDR3 here is CSVQQGYEQYF. The CDR3 DNA reads as TGCAGTGTTCAACAGGGCTACGAGCAGTACTTC.

This chain uses TRBV7-2 with TRBJ2-7, with D uncertain. The CDR3 length is 14 residues. V gave up 6 bases and J gave up 2 bases, with 14 bases separating them. Germline CDR1 and CDR2: SGHTA and FQGNSA. This CDR3 is CASRQPNTAYEQYF. In nucleotides, the CDR3 is TGTGCCAGCAGACAACCAAATACAGCCTACGAGCAGTACTTC.

This clone has a single count. The chain links TRBV6-6 to TRBJ2-1, with 10 positions matching TRBD1. Trimming took 6 bases from V and 4 from J; bases not matched to a gene: 6. Germline V CDR1 and CDR2: MNHNY, SVGAGI (reference sequence). The CDR3 has 15 amino acids. Here the CDR3 DNA reads TGTGCCAGCAGCCGACAGGGGGCTTTTTACAATGAGCAGTTCTTC. Translation gives CASSRQGAFYNEQFF.

This chain joins TRBV11-2 and TRBJ2-1; weak D call: TRBD2 (6 bases). CDR1 and CDR2 from the germline V gene are SGHAT and FQNNGV. The ends were cut back, 5 bases at V and 10 bases at J, with 15 bases in the middle. The CDR3 loop spans 13 amino acids. The chain's CDR3 is CASSLTGSDEQFF. The DNA of the CDR3 is TGTGCCAGCAGCCTTACCGGGAGTGACGAGCAGTTCTTC.

The chain couples TRBV6-6 to TRBJ2-1; D perhaps matches TRBD2 (5 bases). CDR3 length: 15 amino acids. Trimming pared 4 bases from V and 5 bases from J, leaving 15 bases between. Germline V gene data show CDR1 as MNHNY and CDR2 as SVGAGI (reference sequence). In DNA form, the CDR3 reads TGTGCCAGCAGTTCCACCCGGACTCGCGACAATGAGCAGTTCTTC. This codes for CASSSTRTRDNEQFF.

The chain joins TRBV7-9 to TRBJ2-7, with 8 nucleotides matching TRBD1. The length of the CDR3 is 15 residues. CDR1 and CDR2 (germline): SEHNR, FQNEAQ (reference sequence). J lost 5 bases, V lost 5 bases, and 11 bases had no gene match. CDR3 bases: TGTGCCAGCAGCGTAACAGCCGGGACAGGTAACGAGCAGTACTTC. Translating gives CASSVTAGTGNEQYF.

The gene calls are TRBV14 and TRBJ2-5, with D tentatively TRBD1 (6 bases). The V end was cut by 2 bases, the J end by 2 bases, with 33 bases between. This CDR3 is 22 amino acids long. Germline loops: CDR1 SGHDN, CDR2 FVKESK. In DNA, the CDR3 is TGTGCCAGCAGCCAATTTGCAGGGGCGGGCTCGTCGTCAGCAGACAGTCAAGAGACCCAGTACTTC. This codes for CASSQFAGAGSSSADSQETQYF.

This clone was seen more than once but under ten times. This rearrangement joins TRBV12-5 to TRBJ1-1; 7 bases align to TRBD1. From germline, CDR1 is LGHNT and CDR2 FRNRAP. After removal of 1 base from V and 7 bases from J, the junction contained 9 bases not matched to a gene. This CDR3 comprises 15 residues. The CDR3 coding sequence is TGTGCTAGTGGTTTGGAAAACAGGGGAGGCGGTGAAGCTTTCTTT. As protein: CASGLENRGGGEAFF.

The chain uses TRBV18 and TRBJ2-1, with TRBD1 as a possible D gene (5 bases). Trimming stripped 7 bases from V and 3 bases from J, with 13 bases between. Germline CDR1 KGHSH, CDR2 LQKENI. CDR3 length: 14 residues. The CDR3 here is CASFGQIDYNEQFF. CDR3 nucleotide sequence: TGTGCCAGCTTTGGACAAATAGACTACAATGAGCAGTTCTTC.

The chain is built from TRBV28 and TRBJ1-4; D perhaps matches TRBD1 (5 bases). Germline V gene sequence: CDR1 MDHEN, CDR2 SYDVKM. Trimming left V 3 bases short and J 8 bases short, with 16 bases between. The CDR3 is made up of 15 amino acids. CDR3 loop: CASSFLGQGREKLFF. The CDR3, as DNA: TGTGCCAGCAGTTTTCTGGGGCAGGGCCGCGAAAAACTGTTTTTT.

J is TRBJ2-1 and V is TRBV7-8; tentatively, D is TRBD2 (6 bases). V gave up 3 bases and J gave up 8 bases, with 11 bases separating them. This CDR3 contains 13 residues. CDR1 is SGHVS and CDR2 is FQNEAQ in the germline V gene. The CDR3 nucleotides are TGTGCCAGCAGCTTTGCGGGACGGGATGAGCAGTTCTTC. The encoded protein is CASSFAGRDEQFF.

In its sample, this clone was seen once. The chain links TRBV28 to TRBJ2-1; 9 bases align to TRBD2. The CDR3 loop spans 16 amino acids. Germline V gene data show CDR1 as MDHEN and CDR2 as SYDVKM. V lost 1 base to trimming and J lost 7 bases; unmatched junction nucleotides: 8. CDR3 coding DNA: TGTGCCAGCAGTTTATTTGGGCGGGAGGGCCGGAATGAGCAGTTCTTC. It codes for CASSLFGREGRNEQFF. Combining the CDR3 with reference TRBV28 and TRBJ2-1 gives the whole variable domain DVKVTQSSRYLVKRTGEKVFLECVQDMDHENMFWYRQDPGLGLRLIYFSYDVKMKEKGDIPEGYSVSREKKERFSLILESASTNQTSMYLCASSLFGREGRNEQFFGPGTRLTVL.

The rearrangement links TRBV7-2 to TRBJ1-2; maybe TRBD1 (5 bases). This CDR3 has 14 residues. CDR1 is SGHTA, CDR2 FQGNSA, per germline. Trimming shortened V by 1 base and J by 7 bases, and 13 bases separated the two germline ends. The CDR3 coding sequence is TGTGCCAGCAGCTTAGGAGTACGGGACTTTGGCTACACCTTC. Translation: CASSLGVRDFGYTF.